The present entry profiles one T cell receptor beta chain with its context. There is no known antigen for this receptor. No base qualities exist here, and no much larger clone lies one base off it. Inclusion was restricted to participants for whom at least one PBMC sample before ART initiation and at least two post-ART samples were available. Treatment was received in the United States of America by all participants with HIV. Cryopreserved samples of roughly 0.85-11 million PBMC were thawed and washed before DNA extraction. At the time of the earliest PBMC sample for each participant with HIV, ages ranged from roughly 20 to 54 years. Per participant, PBMC samples came from 1-4 timepoints prior to ART initiation and 2-8 timepoints following ART initiation, for a median of 7 samples. Serial HIV viral load, CD4+ T-cell count, ART history and demographic data were obtained for every participant. Genomic DNA was extracted from unsorted PBMC with a Qiagen kit on a QIAcube, processed in batches of 12 samples.

The sample belongs to a study of long-term antiretroviral therapy in people with HIV (dated by TCRdb to between 2021 and 2023). At the level of the whole study: Collection of the earliest samples took place about a decade ahead of the 2015 WHO recommendation for immediate ART, at a time when ART was typically delayed until CD4 counts fell. Eleven of the 30 participants with HIV were female. A retrospective serial study tested whether changes in peripheral blood TRB repertoire composition and diversity were associated with ART initiation and durable HIV suppression. A total of roughly 200 cryopreserved PBMC samples came from 30 adults with confirmed HIV infection and were collected serially over a mean of roughly 6 years (range 1-12). No cross-contamination during QIAcube processing was seen in test extractions of a monoclonal T-cell line run alongside roughly 35 polyclonal samples. Overall results and qualifications from the work: HIV repertoires had narrower CDR3 length ranges than controls, and the network structure suggested an antigen-experienced repertoire that shifted only slightly toward naive after ART. Since PBMC availability was limited, sequencing covered only the TCR beta chain, with no alpha chain pairing. The samples span the years 2004 to 2017, and the ART regimens used at that time may not be as effective as current regimens. Because pre-ART samples had limited cell numbers, unsorted PBMC were profiled rather than sorted CD4+ and CD8+ T cells. Expanded TRB clones identified before ART initiation dominated the repertoire at all time points, although this dominance fluctuated and declined in many PLHIV after ART. Starting ART was linked to a significant rise in TRB diversity, yet even with long-term ART the diversity remained significantly lower than in transplant donor controls. Inferences about post-ART repertoire changes were limited because no data were available on ART adherence, viral resistance or therapy changes.

The CDR3 sequence holds 17 residues, the cysteine and phenylalanine included. The retained sequence is limited to the CDR3, 51 bases, with the frame set at the first base. After removal of 1 base from V and 2 bases from J, the junction retains 4 bases not matched to a gene. The immunoSEQ hsTCRB v3.0 assay was used at survey level resolution to sequence the TRB variable region. A depth of roughly 35,000-55,000 T-cell genomes per sample was targeted for TRB sequencing. TRB libraries were pooled and sequenced on an Illumina MiSeq using a v3 150-cycle kit. From the authors' description of their analysis: Repertoire analysis was performed in R inside a reproducible Nextflow workflow that covered QC, data transformation and analysis. LymphoSeq2, an R package for exploring AIRR-Seq data, was used to implement the custom analyses. A few samples yielding fewer than 5000 total TRB sequences were excluded, leaving over 150 analyzed HIV repertoires. Of the roughly 190 retained HIV repertoires, about 60 were collected before and 120 to 130 after ART initiation. Each repertoire was downsampled to 5000 TRB nucleotide sequences, and summary statistics were averaged across 100 downsampling iterations. TRB sequences were retained for analysis only if CDR3 regions of at least seven amino acids were present. Diversity was assessed using a clonality score derived from Shannon entropy and using the Gini coefficient. In the repertoire networks, any two of the top 5000 CDR3 amino acid sequences were linked whenever the two sequences differed by an edit distance of one. For TRB CDR3 amino acid sequences, antigen specificity groups and MHC restriction were predicted with GLIPH2. To flag known associations with CMV, EBV, HIV or tissue antigens, CDR3 amino acid sequences were compared against VDJdb and McPAS-TCR. Pre-ART, post-ART and control groups were compared with Wilcoxon signed-rank tests and Holm-Bonferroni correction. TCRdb retrieved this table from immuneACCESS and kept in-frame rearrangements only. Not all clones are present; in checked studies, unresolved V genes account for under half, and no reason is known for the remainder. For V, J and clone size, that table is used; D and trimming come from the DNA. The sample includes about 18,000 clones, with roughly 91% observed a single time. The top ten constitute approximately 9.5% of the sample.

This TCR was recovered from a man aged 50 or older with HIV. The V gene is TRBV5-3 and the J gene is TRBJ2-1, and TRBD2 aligns with 12 junction nucleotides. TRBV5-3 is an open reading frame, and its role is uncertain. The sample in question was unsorted PBMCs, obtained 3 years after starting antiretroviral therapy. The encoded CDR3 is CARSLCPSGGAYNEQFF. The nucleotides are TGTGCCAGAAGCTTGTGCCCTAGCGGGGGGGCCTACAATGAGCAGTTCTTC.